The rows below give T cell receptor beta chains drawn from one sample of a study of T cell responses to AZD1222 COVID-19 vaccine. The table came from immunoSEQ multiplex PCR; TCRdb's copy has only in-frame clones and leaves some out. Of approximately 150,000 clones listed, more than 85% were seen once; the top ten hold less than 0.95%. The source material was peripheral blood, sampled on day 0 of MenACWY control vaccination. Receptor source: an adult in good health. Both conserved end residues are part of each CDR3. The D gene is left open where the match is weak. For some rows the clone size is stated as once, few or many, or as a class when expanded; others skip it.

D,length,J,size,V,CDR3,DNA
.,15,TRBJ2-6,.,TRBV28,CASSLAGAGANVLTF,TGTGCCAGCAGCCTTGCCGGAGCTGGGGCCAACGTCCTGACTTTC
.,13,TRBJ2-3,.,TRBV5-1,CASSMDGTDTQYF,TGCGCCAGCAGTATGGACGGCACAGATACGCAGTATTTT
.,13,TRBJ1-4,.,TRBV12-3/TRBV12-4,CASSWLGGEKLFF,TGTGCCAGCAGTTGGCTGGGGGGGGAAAAACTGTTTTTT
.,15,TRBJ2-2,.,TRBV19,CASSAGTMNTGELFF,TGTGCCAGTAGCGCCGGTACGATGAACACCGGGGAGCTGTTTTTT
TRBD1,15,TRBJ2-7,.,TRBV6-2/TRBV6-3,CASSYSGTGGGEQYF,TGTGCCAGCAGTTACTCAGGGACAGGGGGCGGCGAGCAGTACTTC
.,12,TRBJ1-1,.,TRBV2,CASSFGRTWTFF,TGTGCCAGCAGCTTTGGACGCACCTGGACTTTCTTT
.,16,TRBJ2-2,.,TRBV3-1/TRBV3-2,CASNLSPAGFPGELFF,TGTGCCAGCAACCTGAGCCCCGCGGGGTTCCCCGGGGAGCTGTTTTTT
TRBD1,12,TRBJ2-3,.,TRBV7-8,CASSSGTDTQYF,TGTGCCAGCAGTTCCGGGACAGACACGCAGTATTTT
.,11,TRBJ1-4,.,TRBV20-1,CSAQSDEKLFF,TGCAGTGCCCAAAGTGATGAAAAACTGTTTTTT
.,15,TRBJ1-3,.,TRBV14,CASSRSVGSGNTIYF,TGTGCCAGCAGCCGCTCGGTTGGCTCTGGAAACACCATATATTTT
.,13,TRBJ1-2,.,TRBV7-9,CASSRDSNYGYTF,TGTGCCAGCAGTCGAGACAGCAACTATGGCTACACCTTC
.,17,TRBJ1-1,.,TRBV4-3,CASSQVSGVGMNTEAFF,TGCGCCAGCAGCCAAGTATCAGGGGTGGGAATGAACACTGAAGCTTTCTTT
.,15,TRBJ2-7,once,TRBV4-1,CASSQDSGQLDEQYF,TGCGCCAGCAGCCAAGACTCGGGACAATTAGACGAGCAGTACTTC
.,15,TRBJ1-1,.,TRBV18,CASSPSGTLNTEAFF,TGTGCCAGCTCACCAAGTGGGACGCTGAACACTGAAGCTTTCTTT
.,17,TRBJ1-1,.,TRBV27,CASSLPPAVTMNTEAFF,TGTGCCAGCAGTCTCCCCCCGGCTGTGACAATGAACACTGAAGCTTTCTTT
TRBD2,16,TRBJ2-2,.,TRBV19,CASSPLSGRDTGELFF,TGTGCCAGTAGCCCCCTATCTGGGAGGGATACCGGGGAGCTGTTTTTT
.,14,TRBJ1-5,.,TRBV28,CATHPFFGNQPQHF,TGTGCCACCCACCCTTTCTTCGGGAATCAGCCCCAGCATTTT
.,14,TRBJ2-7,.,TRBV9,CASSVYPKSYEQYF,TGTGCCAGCAGCGTATACCCAAAGTCCTACGAGCAGTACTTC
.,13,TRBJ1-2,.,TRBV28,CATQILQVGGYTF,TGTGCCACCCAAATACTCCAGGTTGGTGGCTACACCTTC
.,15,TRBJ1-1,.,TRBV28,CASSLGTRTNTEAFF,TGTGCCAGCAGTTTGGGAACCCGGACGAACACTGAAGCTTTCTTT
TRBD1,14,TRBJ1-1,.,TRBV5-1,CASSWTGGASPAFF,TGCGCCAGCAGCTGGACAGGGGGCGCATCCCCAGCTTTCTTT
.,12,TRBJ1-6,.,TRBV27,CARKTANSPLHF,TGTGCCAGAAAGACGGCAAATTCACCCCTCCACTTT
.,15,TRBJ2-5,.,TRBV7-2,CASSSSGLGQETQYF,TGTGCCAGCAGCTCCTCAGGGTTGGGGCAAGAGACCCAGTACTTC
.,13,TRBJ2-6,.,TRBV19,CASSLSGANVLTF,TGTGCCAGTAGTCTCTCTGGGGCCAACGTCCTGACTTTC
.,14,TRBJ1-1,once,TRBV7-7,CASSPVRFSTEAFF,TGTGCCAGCAGCCCCGTACGTTTTAGTACTGAAGCTTTCTTT
.,14,TRBJ1-3,.,TRBV7-9,CAAFGLRSGNTIYF,TGTGCCGCCTTCGGACTGCGCTCTGGAAACACCATATATTTT
TRBD2,16,TRBJ2-1,.,TRBV9,CASSVDGLAGDNEQFF,TGTGCCAGCAGCGTAGACGGACTAGCGGGAGACAATGAGCAGTTCTTC
TRBD2,17,TRBJ2-1,once,TRBV24-1,CATSDLISAGGPVGQFF,TGTGCCACCAGTGATTTAATTTCAGCGGGAGGGCCGGTGGGGCAGTTCTTC
.,15,TRBJ2-2,.,TRBV6-1,CASSEYVLNTGELFF,TGTGCCAGCAGTGAATATGTGTTGAACACCGGGGAGCTGTTTTTT
.,13,TRBJ1-6,.,TRBV7-8,CASSYNRNSPLHF,TGTGCCAGCAGCTATAACAGAAATTCACCCCTCCACTTT
TRBD2,16,TRBJ2-3,.,TRBV5-1,CASSLFLAGSTDTQYF,TGCGCCAGCAGCTTGTTCTTAGCGGGATCCACAGATACGCAGTATTTT
TRBD2,15,TRBJ2-2,medium-sized,TRBV6-4,CASSEGGGGPGELFF,TGTGCCAGCAGTGAAGGTGGCGGGGGACCCGGGGAGCTGTTTTTT
TRBD1,17,TRBJ2-7,once,TRBV5-4,CASSLGLTGGRSYEQYF,TGTGCCAGCAGCTTGGGACTCACAGGGGGTAGATCCTACGAGCAGTACTTC
TRBD2,15,TRBJ2-1,.,TRBV28,CASRGTSGIYNEQFF,TGTGCCAGCAGGGGGACTAGCGGCATCTACAATGAGCAGTTCTTC
.,13,TRBJ1-1,.,TRBV7-8,CASSTRISTEAFF,TGTGCCAGCAGCACCCGGATTTCCACTGAAGCTTTCTTT
.,14,TRBJ2-1,.,TRBV30,CAWKAAVSYNEQFF,TGTGCCTGGAAGGCAGCGGTCTCCTACAATGAGCAGTTCTTC
.,18,TRBJ2-7,.,TRBV5-4,CASSQFPFDRGGSYEQYF,TGTGCCAGCAGTCAATTCCCCTTTGACAGGGGAGGGTCCTACGAGCAGTACTTC
TRBD1,14,TRBJ1-1,.,TRBV19,CASRTGVRDTEAFF,TGTGCCAGCCGTACAGGGGTGAGGGACACTGAAGCTTTCTTT
TRBD2,16,TRBJ2-1,.,TRBV6-1,CASSAPSGISYNEQFF,TGTGCCAGCAGTGCACCTAGCGGTATCTCCTACAATGAGCAGTTCTTC
TRBD2,14,TRBJ2-2,once,TRBV7-3,CATTSGLYTGELFF,TGTGCCACCACTAGCGGGCTGTACACCGGGGAGCTGTTTTTT
.,14,TRBJ1-6,.,TRBV7-2,CASSFQGQNSPLHF,TGTGCCAGCAGCTTCCAGGGCCAAAATTCACCCCTCCACTTT
.,12,TRBJ2-7,.,TRBV10-2,CASSFAGSEQYF,TGCGCCAGCAGCTTCGCGGGGTCCGAGCAGTACTTC
.,13,TRBJ2-7,.,TRBV12-3/TRBV12-4,CASSLGTPNEQYF,TGTGCCAGCAGTTTGGGGACACCCAACGAGCAGTACTTC
TRBD1,15,TRBJ1-1,.,TRBV5-1,CASSIQGQGDTEAFF,TGCGCCAGCAGCATCCAAGGACAGGGGGACACTGAAGCTTTCTTT
.,16,TRBJ2-5,.,TRBV21-1,CASSTRRGPGGETQYF,TGTGCCAGCAGCACTAGGCGGGGGCCTGGGGGAGAGACCCAGTACTTC
TRBD1,14,TRBJ1-1,once,TRBV5-1,CASSFWTGNTEAFF,TGCGCCAGCAGTTTTTGGACAGGCAACACTGAAGCTTTCTTT
.,13,TRBJ2-7,.,TRBV3-1/TRBV3-2,CASSQAGSYEQYF,TGTGCCAGCAGCCAAGCGGGGTCCTACGAGCAGTACTTC
.,13,TRBJ1-1,.,TRBV5-6,CASSLDLGMGAFF,TGTGCCAGCAGCTTGGACCTAGGGATGGGAGCTTTCTTT
.,14,TRBJ1-2,.,TRBV13,CASSLSQPNYGYTF,TGTGCCAGCAGCTTGTCACAGCCAAACTATGGCTACACCTTC
.,14,TRBJ1-2,.,TRBV28,CASTITGASGGYTF,TGTGCCAGCACCATAACGGGGGCAAGCGGTGGCTACACCTTC
.,18,TRBJ1-2,.,TRBV28,CASSLIIYGGVTNYGYTF,TGTGCCAGCAGTCTAATTATCTATGGGGGAGTTACTAACTATGGCTACACCTTC
.,13,TRBJ1-1,.,TRBV5-6,CASSFNGYTEAFF,TGTGCCAGCAGCTTTAATGGATACACTGAAGCTTTCTTT